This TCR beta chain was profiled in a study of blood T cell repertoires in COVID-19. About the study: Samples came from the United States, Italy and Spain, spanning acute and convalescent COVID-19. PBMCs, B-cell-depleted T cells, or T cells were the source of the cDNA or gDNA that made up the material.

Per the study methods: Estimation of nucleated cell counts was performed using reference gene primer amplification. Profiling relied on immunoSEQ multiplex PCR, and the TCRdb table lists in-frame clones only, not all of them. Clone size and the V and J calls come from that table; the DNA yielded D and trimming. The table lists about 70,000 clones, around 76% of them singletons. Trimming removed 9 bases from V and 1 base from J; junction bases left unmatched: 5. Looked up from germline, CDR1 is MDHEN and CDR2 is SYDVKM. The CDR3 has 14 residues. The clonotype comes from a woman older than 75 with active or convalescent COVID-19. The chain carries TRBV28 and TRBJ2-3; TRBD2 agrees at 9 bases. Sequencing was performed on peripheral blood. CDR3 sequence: CASLKRGGTDTQYF. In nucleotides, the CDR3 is TGTGCCAGTTTAAAGCGGGGGGGCACAGATACGCAGTATTTT.